This T cell receptor (beta chain) is from a study of response to subunit inactivated influenza vaccine. General observations from the study: There was a suggestion from the authors that each seasonal influenza vaccination recruits few new T cells.

TCRdb passed the RT-PCR reads through MiXCR, listing each CDR3 protein once. The table lists 500,000 to 600,000 distinct CDR3 sequences, 12% of them singletons, with roughly a tenth in the top ten. Looked up from germline, CDR1 is LNHDA and CDR2 is SQIVND (reference sequence). This CDR3 comprises 15 residues. Trimming pared 5 bases from V and 6 bases from J, leaving 18 bases between. A word on this clonotype: Antigen unknown.

The chain has TRBV19 and TRBJ2-3; D gene ambiguous. The sample consisted of PBMCs from blood, taken on the day of vaccination. This TCR derives from a middle-aged man who received an inactivated influenza vaccine. CDR3 amino acids: CASSFLTANLDTQYF. CDR3 bases: TGTGCCAGTAGTTTCCTCACGGCGAATTTGGATACGCAGTATTTT.